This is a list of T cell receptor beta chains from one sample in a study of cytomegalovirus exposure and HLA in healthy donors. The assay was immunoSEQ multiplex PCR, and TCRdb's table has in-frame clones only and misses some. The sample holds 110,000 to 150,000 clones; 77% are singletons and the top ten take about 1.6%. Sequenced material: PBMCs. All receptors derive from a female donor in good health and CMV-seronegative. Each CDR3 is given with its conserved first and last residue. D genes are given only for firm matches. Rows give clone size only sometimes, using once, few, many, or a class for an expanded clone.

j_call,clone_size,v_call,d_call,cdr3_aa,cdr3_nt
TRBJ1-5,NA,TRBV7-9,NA,CASSDSYSNQPQHF,TGTGCCAGCAGCGACAGCTATAGCAATCAGCCCCAGCATTTT
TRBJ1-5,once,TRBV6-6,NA,CASDPGESNQPQHF,TGTGCCAGCGACCCTGGGGAGAGCAATCAGCCCCAGCATTTT
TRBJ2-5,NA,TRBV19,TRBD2,CASSMSGGRQETQYF,TGTGCCAGTAGTATGAGCGGGGGACGCCAAGAGACCCAGTACTTC
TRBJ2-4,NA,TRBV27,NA,CASSLTGEAKNIQYF,TGTGCCAGCAGTTTAACGGGGGAGGCCAAAAACATTCAGTACTTC
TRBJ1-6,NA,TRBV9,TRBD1,CASSDRQGAWSPLHF,TGTGCCAGCAGCGATCGCCAGGGGGCATGGTCACCCCTCCACTTT
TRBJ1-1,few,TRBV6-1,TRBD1,CASSALGQGGQAFF,TGTGCCAGCAGTGCCCTCGGACAGGGCGGTCAAGCTTTCTTT
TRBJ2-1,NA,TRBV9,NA,CASSTGRGSYNEQFF,TGTGCCAGCAGTACCGGCAGGGGCTCCTACAATGAGCAGTTCTTC
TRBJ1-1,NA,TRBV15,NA,CATSKLYMNTEAFF,TGTGCCACCAGCAAACTATACATGAACACTGAAGCTTTCTTT
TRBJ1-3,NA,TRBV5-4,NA,CASSLRGTGGNTIYF,TGTGCCAGCAGCTTGAGAGGAACAGGCGGAAACACCATATATTTT
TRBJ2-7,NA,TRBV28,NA,CASSLAGSAYEQYF,TGTGCCAGCAGTTTAGCAGGGTCCGCCTACGAGCAGTACTTC
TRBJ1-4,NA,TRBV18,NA,CASSRRSEEKLFF,TGTGCCAGCTCCAGGAGGTCAGAGGAAAAACTGTTTTTT
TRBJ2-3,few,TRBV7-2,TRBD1,CASSRWGTGGTDTQYF,TGTGCCAGCAGCCGTTGGGGCACAGGGGGCACAGATACGCAGTATTTT
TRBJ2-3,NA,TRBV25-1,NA,CASSGWERTATDTQYF,TGTGCCAGCAGTGGCTGGGAGAGGACAGCCACAGATACGCAGTATTTT
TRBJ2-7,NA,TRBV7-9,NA,CASSLARRGGTYEQYF,TGTGCCAGCAGCTTAGCGCGGAGGGGCGGAACCTACGAGCAGTACTTC